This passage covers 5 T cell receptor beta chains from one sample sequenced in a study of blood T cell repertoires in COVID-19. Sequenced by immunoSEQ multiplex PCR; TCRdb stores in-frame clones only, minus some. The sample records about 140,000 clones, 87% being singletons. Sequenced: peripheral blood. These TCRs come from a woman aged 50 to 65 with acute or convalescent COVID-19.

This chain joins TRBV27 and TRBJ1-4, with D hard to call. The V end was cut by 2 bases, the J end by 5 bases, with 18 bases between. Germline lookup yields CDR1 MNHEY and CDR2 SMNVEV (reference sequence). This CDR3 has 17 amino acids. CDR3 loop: CASSLGRSGSVNEKLFF. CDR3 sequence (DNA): TGTGCCAGCAGTTTAGGGAGGTCGGGCAGCGTCAATGAAAAACTGTTTTTT.

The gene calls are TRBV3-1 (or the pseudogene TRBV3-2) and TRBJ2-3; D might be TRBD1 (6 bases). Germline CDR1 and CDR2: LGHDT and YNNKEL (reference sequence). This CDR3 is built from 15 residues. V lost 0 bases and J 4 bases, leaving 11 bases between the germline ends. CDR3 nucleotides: TGTGCCAGCAGCCAAGACGGACAGTCGTCAGATACGCAGTATTTT. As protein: CASSQDGQSSDTQYF.

The CDR3 DNA sequence: TGTGCCACCAGTGAACCGGACAGGGGCTATGGCTACACCTTC. Translating gives CATSEPDRGYGYTF. The chain employs TRBV24-1 and TRBJ1-2; 9 bases align to TRBD1. Germline trimming cut 4 bases from V and 4 bases from J; bases unmatched to any gene: 3. The germline gives CDR1 KGHDR, CDR2 SFDVKD. The CDR3 loop spans 14 amino acids.

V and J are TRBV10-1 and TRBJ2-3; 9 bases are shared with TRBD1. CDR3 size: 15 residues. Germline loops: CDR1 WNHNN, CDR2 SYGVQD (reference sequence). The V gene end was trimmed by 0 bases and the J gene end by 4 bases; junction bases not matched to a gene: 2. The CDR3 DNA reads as TGCGCCAGCAGTGAGTCGCGACAGGGGGCAGATACGCAGTATTTT. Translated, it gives CASSESRQGADTQYF.

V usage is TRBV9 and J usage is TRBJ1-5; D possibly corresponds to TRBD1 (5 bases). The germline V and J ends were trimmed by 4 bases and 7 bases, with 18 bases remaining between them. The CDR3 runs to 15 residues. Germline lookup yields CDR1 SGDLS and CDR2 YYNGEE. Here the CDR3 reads CASSLLDSQEQPQHF. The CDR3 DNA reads TGTGCCAGCAGCCTCTTAGACAGTCAAGAGCAGCCCCAGCATTTT. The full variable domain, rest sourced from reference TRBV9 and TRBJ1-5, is DSGVTQTPKHLITATGQRVTLRCSPRSGDLSVYWYQQSLDQGLQFLIQYYNGEERAKGNILERFSAQQFPDLHSELNLSSLELGDSALYFCASSLLDSQEQPQHFGDGTRLSIL.